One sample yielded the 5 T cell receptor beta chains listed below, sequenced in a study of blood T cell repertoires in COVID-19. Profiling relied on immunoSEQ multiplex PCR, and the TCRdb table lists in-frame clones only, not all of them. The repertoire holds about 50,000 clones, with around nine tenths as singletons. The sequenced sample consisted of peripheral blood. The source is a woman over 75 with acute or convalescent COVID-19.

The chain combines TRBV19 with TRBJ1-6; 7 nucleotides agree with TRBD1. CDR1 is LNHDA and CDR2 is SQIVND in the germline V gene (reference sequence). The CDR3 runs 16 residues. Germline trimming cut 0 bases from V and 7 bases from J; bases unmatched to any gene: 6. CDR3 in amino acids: CASSIDLRRGNSPLHF. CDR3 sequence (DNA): TGTGCCAGTAGTATAGATCTCCGCAGGGGGAATTCACCCCTCCACTTT.

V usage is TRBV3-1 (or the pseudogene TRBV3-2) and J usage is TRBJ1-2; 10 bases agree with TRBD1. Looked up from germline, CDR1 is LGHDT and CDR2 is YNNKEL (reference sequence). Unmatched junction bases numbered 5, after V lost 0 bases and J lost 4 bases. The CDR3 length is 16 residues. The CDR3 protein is CASSQDPGQGLYGYTF. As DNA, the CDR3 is TGTGCCAGCAGCCAAGATCCGGGACAGGGGCTCTATGGCTACACCTTC.

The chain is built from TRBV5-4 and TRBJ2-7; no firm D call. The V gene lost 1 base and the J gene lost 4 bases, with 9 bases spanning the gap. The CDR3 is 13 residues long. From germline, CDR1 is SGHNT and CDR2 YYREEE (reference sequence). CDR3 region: CASSLPYSYEQYF. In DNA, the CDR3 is TGTGCCAGCAGCTTGCCGTACTCGTACGAGCAGTACTTC.

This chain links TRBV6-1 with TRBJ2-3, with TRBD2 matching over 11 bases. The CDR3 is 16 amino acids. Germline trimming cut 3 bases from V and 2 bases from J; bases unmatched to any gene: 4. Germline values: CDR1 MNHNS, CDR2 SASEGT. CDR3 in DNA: TGTGCCAGCAGTGACGTAGCGGGAGGGAACACAGATACGCAGTATTTT. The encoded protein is CASSDVAGGNTDTQYF.

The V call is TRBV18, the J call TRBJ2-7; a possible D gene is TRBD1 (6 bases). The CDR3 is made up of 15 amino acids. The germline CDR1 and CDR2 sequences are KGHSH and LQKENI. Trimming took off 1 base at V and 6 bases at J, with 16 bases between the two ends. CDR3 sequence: CASSPRAGDLLEQYF. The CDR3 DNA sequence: TGTGCCAGCTCACCACGCGCAGGGGACCTTCTCGAGCAGTACTTC.